A single sample gave rise to the 14 T cell receptor beta chains below, sequenced in a study of OX40 agonist ivuxolimab in advanced cancers. Repertoires were generated with immunoSEQ multiplex PCR, while TCRdb's copy carries only in-frame clones and drops some. This sample carries 100,000 or so clones, just over 90% of them seen once, and the ten largest clones take about 0.76%. The material sequenced was CD4+ or CD8+ T cells sorted from blood, taken in a trial of the OX40 agonist ivuxolimab. These receptors were collected from an adult with an advanced solid tumor such as melanoma, head and neck, liver or kidney cancer.

This clone occurred once. The chain has TRBV5-5 and TRBJ2-7, with D maybe TRBD1 (6 bases). V dropped 0 bases and J dropped 3 bases, with 10 bases sitting between them. The V gene's germline CDR1 is SGHKS and CDR2 YYEKEE (reference sequence). The CDR3 covers 14 residues. This CDR3 is CASSLVGAVYEQYF. DNA for the CDR3: TGTGCCAGCAGCTTGGTGGGGGCGGTCTACGAGCAGTACTTC.

This clone was seen only once. The rearrangement uses TRBV11-3 and TRBJ2-1; D gene ambiguous. This CDR3 has 15 amino acids. Germline V gene data show CDR1 as SGHNT and CDR2 as YENEEA. The ends were cut back, 3 bases at V and 0 bases at J, with 9 bases in the middle. The CDR3 DNA reads as TGTGCCAGCAGCTTTAGCTTAACCTCCTACAATGAGCAGTTCTTC. It codes for CASSFSLTSYNEQFF. Supplemented by reference TRBV11-3 and TRBJ2-1, the full variable domain reads EAGVVQSPRYKIIEKKQPVAFWCNPISGHNTLYWYLQNLGQGPELLIRYENEEAVDDSQLPKDRFSAERLKGVDSTLKIQPAELGDSAVYLCASSFSLTSYNEQFFGPGTRLTVL.

This chain connects TRBV7-2 to TRBJ2-7; 7 bases agree with TRBD2. The CDR3 sequence is 15 residues long. V shed 5 bases, J shed 3 bases, and the junction held 10 bases outside the gene matches. In germline, CDR1 is SGHTA, CDR2 FQGNSA. The CDR3 DNA reads TGTGCCAGCAGCAAGGAGGCGGGGGTTAACTACGAGCAGTACTTC. This gives the protein CASSKEAGVNYEQYF.

This clone was seen a single time. The chain links TRBV18 to TRBJ2-2, with 9 nucleotides matching TRBD1. The CDR3 runs to 17 residues. The germline V gene has CDR1 KGHSH and CDR2 LQKENI. Trimming took 0 bases from V and 6 from J; bases not matched to a gene: 8. DNA of the CDR3: TGTGCCAGCTCACCACCGTTCTCACAGGGGGCGGCCGGGGAGCTGTTTTTT. Amino acid sequence: CASSPPFSQGAAGELFF.

V gene TRBV6-5 combines with J gene TRBJ1-2; tentatively, D is TRBD1 (6 bases). Trimming took 5 bases from V and 3 from J, leaving 16 bases between them. Germline values: CDR1 MNHEY, CDR2 SVGAGI. The CDR3 length is 15 residues. The DNA of the CDR3 is TGTGCCAGCAGTCGTGAACAGGGAAGCTACTATGGCTACACCTTC. It yields the protein CASSREQGSYYGYTF.

The chain links TRBV5-4 to TRBJ2-3, with 7 bases that match TRBD1. This CDR3 has 16 amino acids. In germline, CDR1 is SGHNT, CDR2 YYREEE (reference sequence). Germline trimming cut 0 bases from V and 4 bases from J; bases unmatched to any gene: 8. The chain's CDR3 is CASSLVGGVLSDTQYF. DNA for the CDR3: TGTGCCAGCAGCTTGGTAGGGGGCGTTTTGTCAGATACGCAGTATTTT.

The chain employs TRBV6-6 and TRBJ2-7; possibly TRBD1 or TRBD2 for D (5 bases each). The CDR3 covers 15 residues. Germline V gene data show CDR1 as MNHNY and CDR2 as SVGAGI (reference sequence). V was trimmed by 2 bases and J by 0 bases, leaving 11 bases between them. CDR3 bases: TGTGCCAGCAGTTACACGGGGCTATCCTCCTACGAGCAGTACTTC. It translates to CASSYTGLSSYEQYF.

The J gene is TRBJ2-3, the V gene TRBV30; the match to TRBD2 covers 12 bases. CDR1 and CDR2 (germline): GTSNPN, SVGIG (reference sequence). Trimming removed 2 bases from V and 4 bases from J; junction bases left unmatched: 4. This CDR3 has 15 amino acids. CDR3 region: CAWSLTSGSPDTQYF. DNA for the CDR3: TGTGCCTGGAGTCTGACTAGCGGGAGTCCAGATACGCAGTATTTT.

The chain has TRBV30 and TRBJ2-2; no clear D gene. With 0 bases removed from V and 7 bases from J, the gap between germline ends came to 15 bases. The germline V gene has CDR1 GTSNPN and CDR2 SVGIG (reference sequence). CDR3 length: 15 residues. As DNA, the CDR3 is TGTGCCTGGAGTGTACCAAGAGAGGTGAGCGGGGAGCTGTTTTTT. Translation gives CAWSVPREVSGELFF.

The gene calls are TRBV29-1 and TRBJ2-1; tentative D call: TRBD1 (5 bases). Germline V gene data show CDR1 as SQVTM and CDR2 as ANQGSEA. The V end lost 3 bases, the J end lost 7 bases, and 10 bases lay between the germline ends. CDR3 size: 12 residues. CDR3 DNA: TGCAGCGTTGACCTTCCAGGGAATGAGCAGTTCTTC. Encoded protein: CSVDLPGNEQFF.

V gene TRBV5-1 combines with J gene TRBJ2-1; no reliable D call. Germline lookup yields CDR1 SGHRS and CDR2 YFSETQ. The V end lost 0 bases, the J end lost 4 bases, and 8 bases lay between the germline ends. The CDR3 sequence is 14 residues long. This CDR3 is CASSLGGAYNEQFF. CDR3 DNA: TGCGCCAGCAGCTTGGGTGGAGCGTACAATGAGCAGTTCTTC.

V gene TRBV5-4 combines with J gene TRBJ2-7, with TRBD2 identical over 11 bases. The CDR3 is 15 residues long. Germline CDR1 and CDR2: SGHNT and YYREEE (reference sequence). Losses at the gene ends were 4 bases for V and 3 bases for J; bases not matched to a gene: 6. CDR3: CASSQLAGVVYEQYF. CDR3 nucleotide sequence: TGTGCCAGCAGCCAACTAGCGGGGGTCGTCTACGAGCAGTACTTC.

The chain is built from TRBV9 and TRBJ2-1; 8 positions agree with TRBD2. The CDR3 length is 16 residues. Germline V CDR1 and CDR2: SGDLS, YYNGEE. The V segment lost 2 bases and the J segment 0 bases; nucleotides outside the gene matches: 4. This CDR3 reads CASSVASGFSYNEQFF. The CDR3 nucleotides are TGTGCCAGCAGCGTTGCTAGCGGGTTCTCCTACAATGAGCAGTTCTTC.

The chain combines TRBV11-2 with TRBJ2-1, with TRBD2 matching 8 bases. Germline CDR1 SGHAT, CDR2 FQNNGV. V lost 1 base and J lost 8; bases outside the gene matches: 10. The CDR3 spans 16 residues. The CDR3 DNA is TGTGCCAGCAGCTTAGTCCTGACGCTAGCGGGCTATGAGCAGTTCTTC. Protein product: CASSLVLTLAGYEQFF.